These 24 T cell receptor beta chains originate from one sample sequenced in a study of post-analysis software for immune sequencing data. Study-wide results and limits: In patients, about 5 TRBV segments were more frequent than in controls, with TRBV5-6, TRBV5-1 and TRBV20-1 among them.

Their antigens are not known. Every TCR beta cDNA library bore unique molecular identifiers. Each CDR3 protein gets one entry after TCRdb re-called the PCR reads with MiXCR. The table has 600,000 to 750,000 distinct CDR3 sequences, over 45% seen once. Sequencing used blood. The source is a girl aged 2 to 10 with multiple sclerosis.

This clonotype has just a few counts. Here the CDR3 reads CASSEKRGYEQYF. The CDR3 DNA reads TGTGCCAGCAGTGAGAAGAGGGGGTACGAGCAGTACTTC. The J gene is TRBJ2-5, the V gene TRBV6-1; D possibly corresponds to TRBD1 (6 bases). The J call is doubtful: the DNA matches TRBJ2-7 better. Germline V gives CDR1 MNHNS, CDR2 SASEGT. There are 13 residues in the CDR3.

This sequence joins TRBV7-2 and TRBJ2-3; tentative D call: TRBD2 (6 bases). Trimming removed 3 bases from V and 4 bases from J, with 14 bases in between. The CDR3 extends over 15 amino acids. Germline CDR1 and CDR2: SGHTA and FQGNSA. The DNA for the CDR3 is TGTGCCAGCAGCTTCTTAGCGGTGGCCGCAGATACGCAGTATTTT. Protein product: CASSFLAVAADTQYF.

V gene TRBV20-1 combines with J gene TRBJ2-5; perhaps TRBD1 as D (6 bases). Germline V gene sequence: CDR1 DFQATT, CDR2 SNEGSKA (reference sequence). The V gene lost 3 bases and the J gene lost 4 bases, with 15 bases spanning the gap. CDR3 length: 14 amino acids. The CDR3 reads CSASKGVGSETQYF. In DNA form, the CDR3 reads TGCAGTGCTAGCAAGGGGGTAGGGTCAGAGACCCAGTACTTC.

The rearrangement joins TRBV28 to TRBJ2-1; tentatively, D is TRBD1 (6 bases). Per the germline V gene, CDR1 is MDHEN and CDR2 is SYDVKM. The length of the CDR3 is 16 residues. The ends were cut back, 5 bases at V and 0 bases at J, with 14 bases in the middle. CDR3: CASSQSLGGSYNEQFF. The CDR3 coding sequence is TGTGCCAGCAGTCAATCTTTAGGGGGCTCCTACAATGAGCAGTTCTTC.

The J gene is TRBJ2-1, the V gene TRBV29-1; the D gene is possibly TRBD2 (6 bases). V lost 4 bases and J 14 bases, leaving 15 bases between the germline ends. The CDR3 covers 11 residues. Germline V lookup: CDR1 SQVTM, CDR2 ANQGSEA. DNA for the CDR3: TGCAGCGTTGGAGGACGCGGGGTGGAGTTCTTC. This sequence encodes CSVGGRGVEFF.

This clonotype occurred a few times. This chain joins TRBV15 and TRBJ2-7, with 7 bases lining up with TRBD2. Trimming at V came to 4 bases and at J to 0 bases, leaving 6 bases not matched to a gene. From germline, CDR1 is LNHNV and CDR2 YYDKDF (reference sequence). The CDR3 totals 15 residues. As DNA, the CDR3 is TGTGCCACCAGCACCACTAGCGTATTCTCCTACGAGCAGTACTTC. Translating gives CATSTTSVFSYEQYF.

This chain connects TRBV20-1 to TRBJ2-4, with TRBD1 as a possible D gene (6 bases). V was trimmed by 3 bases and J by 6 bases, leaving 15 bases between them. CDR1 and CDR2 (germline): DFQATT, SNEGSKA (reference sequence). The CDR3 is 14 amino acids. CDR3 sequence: CSASPRTDINIQYF. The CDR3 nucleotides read TGCAGTGCTAGTCCCAGGACAGACATAAACATTCAGTACTTC.

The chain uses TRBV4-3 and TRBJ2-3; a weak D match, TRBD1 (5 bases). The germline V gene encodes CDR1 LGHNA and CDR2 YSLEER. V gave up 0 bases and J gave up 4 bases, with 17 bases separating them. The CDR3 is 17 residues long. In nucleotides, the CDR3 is TGCGCCAGCAGCCAAGATAGGGGCAATCGACCGCCAGATACGCAGTATTTT. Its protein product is CASSQDRGNRPPDTQYF.

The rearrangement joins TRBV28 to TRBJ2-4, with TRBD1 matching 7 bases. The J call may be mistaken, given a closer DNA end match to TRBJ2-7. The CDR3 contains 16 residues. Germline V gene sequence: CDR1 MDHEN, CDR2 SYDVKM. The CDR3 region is CASSAASQGPTYEQYF. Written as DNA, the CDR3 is TGTGCCAGCAGTGCGGCGTCACAGGGGCCAACCTACGAGCAGTACTTC.

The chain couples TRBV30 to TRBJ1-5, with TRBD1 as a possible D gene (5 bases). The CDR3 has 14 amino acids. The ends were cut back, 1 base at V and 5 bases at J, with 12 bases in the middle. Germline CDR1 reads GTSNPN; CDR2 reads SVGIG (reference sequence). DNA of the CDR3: TGTGCCTGGAGTGAAGCGGTAGGGGATCAGCCCCAGCATTTT. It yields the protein CAWSEAVGDQPQHF.

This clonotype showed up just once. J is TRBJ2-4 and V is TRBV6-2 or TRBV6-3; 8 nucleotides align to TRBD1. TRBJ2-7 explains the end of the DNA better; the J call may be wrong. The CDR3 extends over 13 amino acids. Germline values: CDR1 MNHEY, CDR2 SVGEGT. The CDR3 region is CASLLDRDYEQYF. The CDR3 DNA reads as TGTGCCAGCCTATTGGACAGGGACTACGAGCAGTACTTC.

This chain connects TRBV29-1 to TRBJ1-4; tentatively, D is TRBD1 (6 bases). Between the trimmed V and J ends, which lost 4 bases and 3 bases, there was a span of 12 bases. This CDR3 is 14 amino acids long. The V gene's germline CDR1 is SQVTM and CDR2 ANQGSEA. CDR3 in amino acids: CSVGLGAPNEKLFF. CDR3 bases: TGCAGCGTTGGTTTGGGGGCCCCTAATGAAAAACTGTTTTTT.

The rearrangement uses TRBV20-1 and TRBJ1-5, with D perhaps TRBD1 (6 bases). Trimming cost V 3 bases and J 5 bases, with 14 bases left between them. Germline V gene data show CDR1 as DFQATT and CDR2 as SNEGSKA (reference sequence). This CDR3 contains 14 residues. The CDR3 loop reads CSASSGTRDQPQHF. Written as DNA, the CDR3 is TGCAGTGCTAGTTCCGGGACAAGGGATCAGCCCCAGCATTTT.

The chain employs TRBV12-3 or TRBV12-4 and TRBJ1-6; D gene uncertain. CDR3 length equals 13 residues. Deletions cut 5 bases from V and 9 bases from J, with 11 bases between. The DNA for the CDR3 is TGTGCCAGCAGTCCTTTGAGCGCTTCACCCCTCCACTTT. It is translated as CASSPLSASPLHF.

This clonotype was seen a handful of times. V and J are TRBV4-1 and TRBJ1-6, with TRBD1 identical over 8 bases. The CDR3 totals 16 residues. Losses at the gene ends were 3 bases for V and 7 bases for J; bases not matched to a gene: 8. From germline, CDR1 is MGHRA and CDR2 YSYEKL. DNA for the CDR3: TGCGCCAGCAGCCACATGACAGGGGAAGGGAATTCACCCCTCCACTTT. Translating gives CASSHMTGEGNSPLHF.

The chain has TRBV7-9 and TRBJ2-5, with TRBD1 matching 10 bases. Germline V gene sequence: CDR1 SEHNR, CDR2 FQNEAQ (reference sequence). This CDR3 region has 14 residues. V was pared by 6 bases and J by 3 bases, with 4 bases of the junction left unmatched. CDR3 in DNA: TGTGCCAGCAGGGCCGGGACAGGGGAAGAGACCCAGTACTTC. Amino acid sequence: CASRAGTGEETQYF.

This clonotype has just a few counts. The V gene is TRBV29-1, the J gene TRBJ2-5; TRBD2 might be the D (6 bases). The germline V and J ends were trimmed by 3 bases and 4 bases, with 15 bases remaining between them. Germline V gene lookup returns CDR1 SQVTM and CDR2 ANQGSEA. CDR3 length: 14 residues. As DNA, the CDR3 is TGCAGCGTTGATGGTGGGACTTTCGGAGAGACCCAGTACTTC. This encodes CSVDGGTFGETQYF.

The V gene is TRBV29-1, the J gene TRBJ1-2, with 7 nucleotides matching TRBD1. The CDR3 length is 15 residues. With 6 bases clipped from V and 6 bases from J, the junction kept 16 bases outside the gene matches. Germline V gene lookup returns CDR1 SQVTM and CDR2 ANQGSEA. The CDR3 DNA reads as TGCAGCGTCGATCTGAGGGACAGCTACAATAATGGCTACACCTTC. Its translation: CSVDLRDSYNNGYTF.

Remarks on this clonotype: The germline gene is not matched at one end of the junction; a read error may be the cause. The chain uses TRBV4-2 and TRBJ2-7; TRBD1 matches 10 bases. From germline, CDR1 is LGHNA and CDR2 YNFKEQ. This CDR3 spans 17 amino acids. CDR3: CTSSQGAGTGVFYEQYF. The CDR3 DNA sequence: TGTACCAGCAGCCAAGGGGCCGGGACAGGGGTCTTCTACGAGCAGTACTTC.

CDR3 sequence (DNA): TGTGCCAGCGCCCTCGACGGGACAGCCTACAATGAGCAGTTCTTC. Translation: CASALDGTAYNEQFF. This chain links TRBV11-2 with TRBJ2-1, with 7 bases fitting TRBD1. V was pared by 8 bases and J by 2 bases, with 9 bases of the junction left unmatched. The germline V gene has CDR1 SGHAT and CDR2 FQNNGV. The CDR3 has 15 amino acids.

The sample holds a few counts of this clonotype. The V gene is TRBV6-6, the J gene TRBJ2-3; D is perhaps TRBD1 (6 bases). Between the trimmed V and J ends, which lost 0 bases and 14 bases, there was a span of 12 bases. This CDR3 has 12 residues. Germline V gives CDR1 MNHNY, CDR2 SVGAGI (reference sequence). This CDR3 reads CASSYSDSALYF. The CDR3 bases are TGTGCCAGCAGTTACTCGGACAGTGCCCTGTATTTT.

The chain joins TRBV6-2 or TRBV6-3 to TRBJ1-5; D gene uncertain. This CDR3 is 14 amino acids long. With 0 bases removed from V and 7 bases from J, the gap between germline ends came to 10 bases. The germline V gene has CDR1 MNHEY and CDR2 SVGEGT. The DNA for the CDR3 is TGTGCCAGCAGTTACTCGACCAGGAGGCAGCCCCAGCATTTT. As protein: CASSYSTRRQPQHF.

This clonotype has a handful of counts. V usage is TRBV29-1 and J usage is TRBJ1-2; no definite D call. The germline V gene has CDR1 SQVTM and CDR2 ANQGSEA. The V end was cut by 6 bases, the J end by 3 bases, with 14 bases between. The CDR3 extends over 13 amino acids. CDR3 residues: CSVDQDLDYGYTF. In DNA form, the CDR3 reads TGCAGCGTCGATCAGGATCTAGACTATGGCTACACCTTC.

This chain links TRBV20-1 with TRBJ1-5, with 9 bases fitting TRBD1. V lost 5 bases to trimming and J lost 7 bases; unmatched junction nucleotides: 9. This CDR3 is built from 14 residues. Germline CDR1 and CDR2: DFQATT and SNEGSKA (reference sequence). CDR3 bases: TGCAGTGCTTGGGGGGGACAGGGCAGGCAGCCCCAGCATTTT. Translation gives CSAWGGQGRQPQHF.